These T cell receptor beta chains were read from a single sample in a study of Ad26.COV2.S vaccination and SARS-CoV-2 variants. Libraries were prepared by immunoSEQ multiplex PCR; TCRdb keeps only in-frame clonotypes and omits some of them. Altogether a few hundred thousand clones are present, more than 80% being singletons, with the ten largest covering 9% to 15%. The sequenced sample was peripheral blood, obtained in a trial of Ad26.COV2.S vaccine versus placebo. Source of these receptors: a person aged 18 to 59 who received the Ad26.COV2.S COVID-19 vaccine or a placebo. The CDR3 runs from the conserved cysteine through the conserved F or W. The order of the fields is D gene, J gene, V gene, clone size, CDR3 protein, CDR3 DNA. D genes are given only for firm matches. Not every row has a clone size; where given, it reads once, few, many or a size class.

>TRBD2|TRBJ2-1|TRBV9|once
CASSVEVAGREQFF
TGTGCCAGCAGCGTAGAGGTAGCGGGTAGGGAGCAGTTCTTC
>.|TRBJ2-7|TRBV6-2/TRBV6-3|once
CASRYPRGYEQYF
TGTGCCAGCAGGTACCCCCGGGGGTACGAGCAGTACTTC
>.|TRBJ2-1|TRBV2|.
CASSERHGAGPYNEQFF
TGTGCCAGCAGTGAAAGGCATGGAGCCGGCCCCTACAATGAGCAGTTCTTC
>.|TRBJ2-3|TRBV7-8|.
CASSRGGLREDTQYF
TGTGCCAGCAGCCGAGGTGGGCTGAGGGAAGATACGCAGTATTTT
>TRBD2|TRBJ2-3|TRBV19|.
CASSEAGGGSTDTQYF
TGTGCCAGTAGTGAGGCGGGGGGAGGGAGCACAGATACGCAGTATTTT
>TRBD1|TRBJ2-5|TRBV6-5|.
CASSYRDRQETQYF
TGTGCCAGCAGTTACCGGGACAGACAAGAGACCCAGTACTTC
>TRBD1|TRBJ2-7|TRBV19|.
CASSLLPGQPSYEQYF
TGTGCCAGTAGCCTATTACCGGGACAGCCTTCCTACGAGCAGTACTTC
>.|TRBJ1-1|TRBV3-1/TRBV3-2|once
CASSQTGWGQGGTEAFF
TGTGCCAGCAGCCAAACGGGGTGGGGCCAAGGGGGCACTGAAGCTTTCTTT
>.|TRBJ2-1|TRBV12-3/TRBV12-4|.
CASSLGTYEQFF
TGTGCCAGCAGTTTAGGAACATATGAGCAGTTCTTC
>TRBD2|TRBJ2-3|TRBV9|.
CASRPTSAVSTDTQYF
TGTGCCAGCAGACCAACTAGCGCGGTTAGCACAGATACGCAGTATTTT
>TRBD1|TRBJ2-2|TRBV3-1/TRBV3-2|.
CASSRLTGFTGELFF
TGTGCCAGCAGCCGACTGACAGGGTTCACCGGGGAGCTGTTTTTT
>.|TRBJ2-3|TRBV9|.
CASSGGHPTDTQYF
TGTGCCAGCAGCGGAGGACACCCCACAGATACGCAGTATTTT
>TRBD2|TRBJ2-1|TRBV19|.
CASSWAGGPGEQFF
TGTGCCAGTAGTTGGGCGGGAGGGCCAGGTGAGCAGTTCTTC
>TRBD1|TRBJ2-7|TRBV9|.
CASSQRTGVNEQYF
TGTGCCAGCAGCCAGCGGACAGGGGTCAACGAGCAGTACTTC
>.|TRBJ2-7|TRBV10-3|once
CAISESLRDIFSYEQYF
TGTGCCATCAGTGAGTCACTAAGGGACATCTTCTCCTACGAGCAGTACTTC
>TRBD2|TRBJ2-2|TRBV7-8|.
CASLPGLAGGVTGELFF
TGTGCCAGCCTGCCGGGACTAGCGGGAGGAGTCACCGGGGAGCTGTTTTTT
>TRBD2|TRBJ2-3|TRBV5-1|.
CASSLWGTSGNLDTQYF
TGCGCCAGCAGCTTGTGGGGGACTAGCGGGAATCTCGATACGCAGTATTTT
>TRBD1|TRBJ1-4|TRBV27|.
CASRGRGLDEKLFF
TGTGCCAGCAGAGGCAGGGGGCTAGATGAAAAACTGTTTTTT
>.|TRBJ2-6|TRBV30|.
CAWSVTRTGANVLTF
TGTGCCTGGAGTGTGACTAGGACCGGGGCCAACGTCCTGACTTTC
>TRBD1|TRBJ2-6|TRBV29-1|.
CSVEMAGTGVDVLTF
TGCAGCGTTGAAATGGCGGGGACAGGGGTAGACGTCCTGACTTTC
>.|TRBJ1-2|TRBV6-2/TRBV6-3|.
CASSPDVYGYTF
TGTGCCAGCAGCCCGGACGTTTATGGCTACACCTTC
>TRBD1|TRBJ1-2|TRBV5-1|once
CASSPGGQRIYGYTF
TGCGCCAGCAGCCCAGGGGGACAGAGAATTTATGGCTACACCTTC
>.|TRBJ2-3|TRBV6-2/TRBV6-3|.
CASSDTTDTQYF
TGTGCCAGCAGCGATACCACAGATACGCAGTATTTT
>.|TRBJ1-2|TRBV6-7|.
CASSYSIANYGYTF
TGTGCCAGCAGTTACTCTATAGCTAACTATGGCTACACCTTC
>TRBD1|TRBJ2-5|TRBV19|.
CASSMWDRQETQYF
TGTGCCAGTAGTATGTGGGACAGACAAGAGACCCAGTACTTC
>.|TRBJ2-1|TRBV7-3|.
CASSQVNSNEQFF
TGTGCCAGCAGTCAAGTGAATTCGAATGAGCAGTTCTTC
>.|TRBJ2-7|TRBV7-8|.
CASSFAGFYEQYF
TGTGCCAGCAGCTTCGCAGGGTTTTACGAGCAGTACTTC